This TCR beta chain was sequenced in a study of blood T cell repertoires in COVID-19. Overall study context: T cells, B-cell-depleted T cells, or PBMCs provided the cDNA or gDNA that served as material.

In the source study's methods: For nucleated cells, counts were estimated from reference gene primer amplification. Only in-frame clones appear in the TCRdb table, and some are missing; sequencing was by immunoSEQ multiplex PCR. From that table come the V and J calls and clone size; the DNA was used to work out D and trimming. Altogether almost 200,000 clones are present, around four fifths being singletons, with the ten largest covering around 1%. Germline values: CDR1 LGHNT, CDR2 FRNRAP. V was shortened by 1 base and J by 1 base, with 7 bases between the two germline ends. The CDR3 contains 15 residues. In Seattle, patients joined the study during active infection and were tracked longitudinally.

Specimen: peripheral blood. The receptor's source is a man in his 60s with COVID-19, enrolled during active disease. The chain recombines TRBV12-5 with TRBJ2-2; D may be TRBD2 (6 bases). The CDR3 region is CASGLGRGNTGELFF. CDR3 coding DNA: TGTGCTAGTGGTTTGGGGAGGGGGAACACCGGGGAGCTGTTTTTT.